Listed here is a single TCR beta chain. What it binds is not known. The sample comes from a study of T cell repertoires in cytomegalovirus infection. Study context: Used in the study were CMV epitopes, some recently identified and HLA-C-restricted, others well-studied and HLA-B-restricted. CMV infection and matching HLA type were both indicated by public TCR beta signatures. The study, taken as a whole, reports: HLA-C-restricted, CMV-specific TCR beta clonotypes were dominant ex vivo. Identification of carriers of CMV plus the relevant HLA was achieved through cumulative public TCR beta family frequency.

Per the germline V gene, CDR1 is MNHEY and CDR2 is SMNVEV (reference sequence). V lost 8 bases and J 2 bases, leaving 13 bases between the germline ends. The CDR3 consists of 14 residues. TCRdb ran MiXCR on the reads and lists one entry per CDR3 protein. Counted here are about 920,000 distinct CDR3 sequences, roughly 30% occurring once; the ten biggest clones make up around an eighth. This sequence joins TRBV27 and TRBJ2-1; no clear D. The input for sequencing was cultured CD8+ T cells from PBMCs, taken from culture after CMV antigen stimulation. The clonotype originates from a human donor in good health (CMV status not recorded). Some clones in this sample may be carry-over from other donors' samples. The CDR3 bases are TGTGCCAGCGCGTTCTCGCCACCCTACAATGAGCAGTTCTTC. Protein: CASAFSPPYNEQFF.